This T cell receptor (beta chain) was obtained from a study of cytomegalovirus exposure and HLA in healthy donors. Study-wide points: Productive rates of about 87% or about 30% were seen for most TCR beta V segments in an earlier analysis. Later analysis identified about 18,000 TCR beta sequences associated with HLA alleles, using a false discovery rate threshold of 0.05.

PCR was performed using 60 Vbeta and 13 Jbeta primers. Using immunoSEQ multiplex PCR, the repertoire was profiled, and TCRdb retains in-frame clones only, with some absent. The sample has 100,000 to 120,000 clones; 76% are singletons. The CDR3 totals 13 residues. CDR1 is SGDLS, CDR2 YYNGEE, per germline. V gave up 2 bases and J gave up 12 bases, with 15 bases separating them. Comments on this clone: Antigen unknown.

The sequencing input was PBMCs. The rearrangement links TRBV9 to TRBJ2-1; a weak D match, TRBD2 (6 bases). This receptor was taken from a man aged 25 to 45 in good health and CMV-seropositive. CDR3 DNA sequence: TGTGCCAGCAGCGTTACCCTACAGGAGGGGCAGTTCTTC. Amino acid sequence: CASSVTLQEGQFF.